This T cell receptor beta chain was recorded in a study of cytomegalovirus exposure and HLA in healthy donors. Findings of the study overall: Certain sequence variants were highly shared and formed a cluster, and this cluster was likely a sequencing artifact. Later analysis indicated greater clonal expansion among HLA-associated TCR beta chains than among equally common other chains.

The CDR3 is 16 amino acids. Unmatched junction bases numbered 10, after V lost 6 bases and J lost 4 bases. Germline CDR1 is LNHDA and CDR2 is SQIVND (reference sequence). Primers included in the PCR were 60 Vbeta and 13 Jbeta primers. Method: immunoSEQ multiplex PCR; TCRdb's copy keeps in-frame clones and lacks some. The table has 150,000 to 200,000 clones, around 70% seen once. The sample holds a few counts of this clone. Its matching antigen is unknown. Sample: PBMCs. The clonotype comes from a man younger than 35 in good health and CMV-seropositive. The J gene is TRBJ1-2, the V gene TRBV19; 11 bases are a match to TRBD1. CDR3 nucleotide sequence: TGTGCCAGTAGGCCCCCGGGACAGGGGGTTGCCTATGGCTACACCTTC. It is translated as CASRPPGQGVAYGYTF.